The 24 T cell receptor beta chains in this list originate from one sample, sequenced in a study of T cells in Graves' hyperthyroidism and ophthalmopathy. RNA transcripts yielded amplified TCR beta CDR3 regions. TCR CDR3 underwent first-round RT-PCR with the HTBI primer set. MiXCR, run by TCRdb on the multiplex PCR reads, gives a single entry per CDR3 protein. The data contain about 350,000 distinct CDR3 sequences, around 13% of them singletons. Sequencing was carried out using blood. All receptors derive from a woman in her 30s with Graves' hyperthyroidism.

Note on this clonotype: A much larger clone lies a single base off, so this may be a read error. The J gene is TRBJ2-1, the V gene TRBV11-1; 8 nucleotides agree with TRBD2. The CDR3 consists of 15 residues. V lost 7 bases to trimming and J lost 4 bases; unmatched junction nucleotides: 9. Per germline, CDR1 SGHAT and CDR2 FQDESV (reference sequence). Written as DNA, the CDR3 is TGTGCCAGCAACCCAATAGCGGGAAAGTACAATGAGCAGTTCTTC. Residues: CASNPIAGKYNEQFF.

Concerning this clonotype: This may come from a read error, since a much larger clone is one base off. Since the CDR3 does not end with the conserved phenylalanine or tryptophan, this likely comes from a read error. CDR3 DNA sequence: TGTGCCAGCACATTCCTGGTAGGGACAGGGGGCTCTGGAAACACCATATATCTT. Its translation is CASTFLVGTGGSGNTIYL. This chain links TRBV6-1 with TRBJ1-3; the match to TRBD1 covers 11 bases. V shed 7 bases and J 0 bases; nucleotides not matched to a gene: 11. The CDR3 runs to 18 residues. CDR1 MNHNS and CDR2 SASEGT come from the germline V gene.

The chain is built from TRBV6-4 and TRBJ2-3, with D unclear. The CDR3 loop spans 13 amino acids. V lost 4 bases to trimming and J lost 5 bases, with 10 bases between them. Germline assignment: CDR1 MRHNA and CDR2 SNTAGT. The chain's CDR3 is CASSASSKDTQYF. CDR3 DNA sequence: TGTGCCAGCAGTGCCTCTAGTAAAGATACGCAGTATTTT.

This clonotype was found many times. The rearrangement links TRBV7-2 to TRBJ2-1; D is possibly TRBD2 (5 bases). In germline, CDR1 is SGHTA, CDR2 FQGNSA. Trimming cost V 7 bases and J 9 bases, with 13 bases left between them. The CDR3 sequence is 12 residues long. In DNA form, the CDR3 reads TGTGCCAGCACCACTTCTAGCACTGAGCAGTTCTTC. This translates into CASTTSSTEQFF. The whole variable domain, remainder taken from reference TRBV7-2 and TRBJ2-1, is GAGVSQSPSNKVTEKGKDVELRCDPISGHTALYWYRQSLGQGLEFLIYFQGNSAPDKSGLPSDRFSAERTGGSVSTLTIQRTQQEDSAVYLCASTTSSTEQFFGPGTRLTVL.

This clonotype was observed at least ten times. The chain carries TRBV12-3 or TRBV12-4 and TRBJ2-1, with TRBD2 matching over 12 bases. With 6 bases clipped from V and 12 bases from J, the junction kept 15 bases outside the gene matches. The CDR3 is 16 residues long. The CDR3 bases are TGTGCCAGCAGCCAAGGACTAGCGGGACCTACCGTACGGCAGTTCTTC. As protein: CASSQGLAGPTVRQFF.

This clonotype was counted a few times. This chain joins TRBV6-2 or TRBV6-3 and TRBJ2-5; perhaps TRBD1 as D (6 bases). CDR1 is MNHEY, CDR2 SVGEGT, per germline. This CDR3 is 15 amino acids long. V was cut by 7 bases and J by 5 bases, with 20 bases left in between. The CDR3 bases are TGTGCCAGCACCCCAGGGGCCGTGAGGGGGGAGACCCAGTACTTC. Encoded protein: CASTPGAVRGETQYF.

The V and J genes are TRBV19 and TRBJ1-1; possible D gene TRBD1, 6 bases. Per germline, CDR1 LNHDA and CDR2 SQIVND (reference sequence). V lost 6 bases and J lost 11, with 19 bases in between. The CDR3 extends over 13 amino acids. In nucleotides, the CDR3 is TGTGCCAGTAGCCCCATGAGGGGGATATACGCTTTCTTT. This translates into CASSPMRGIYAFF.

The chain has TRBV15 and TRBJ2-3; 11 bases are shared with TRBD1. Losses at the gene ends were 6 bases for V and 3 bases for J; bases not matched to a gene: 14. Germline V CDR1 and CDR2: LNHNV, YYDKDF (reference sequence). The CDR3 has 18 residues. CDR3 region: CATSTATGTGGGTDTQYF. CDR3 DNA: TGTGCCACCAGTACCGCTACGGGGACAGGGGGGGGGACAGATACGCAGTATTTT.

This clonotype has more than one count but fewer than ten. The rearrangement uses TRBV15 and TRBJ2-5; D remains unclear. The CDR3 loop spans 18 amino acids. Germline V CDR1 and CDR2: LNHNV, YYDKDF (reference sequence). Deletions cut 0 bases from V and 5 bases from J, with 22 bases between. The CDR3 protein is CATSRDAPRAQRLETQYF. DNA for the CDR3: TGTGCCACCAGCAGAGATGCACCACGAGCCCAGAGATTGGAGACCCAGTACTTC.

This clonotype was found many times. The rearrangement links TRBV15 to TRBJ1-2; D ambiguous. Trimming pared 1 base from V and 7 bases from J, leaving 19 bases between. CDR3 length: 16 residues. Germline CDR1 is LNHNV and CDR2 is YYDKDF (reference sequence). CDR3 nucleotide sequence: TGTGCCACCAGCAGAGGTTCGGGATGGGCTTTAGCTGGCTACACCTTC. Amino acid sequence: CATSRGSGWALAGYTF.

This clonotype was recorded many times. The DNA for the CDR3 is TGTGCCAGCACCCGGGACAGGGCGAGTGGCTACACCTTC. As protein: CASTRDRASGYTF. The chain employs TRBV12-3 or TRBV12-4 and TRBJ1-2; the match to TRBD1 covers 9 bases. V dropped 7 bases and J dropped 7; count of bases not matched to a gene: 7. CDR3 length: 13 amino acids.

This clonotype was seen many times. The chain carries TRBV24-1 and TRBJ2-5; 8 bases align to TRBD2. Looked up from germline, CDR1 is KGHDR and CDR2 is SFDVKD. The CDR3 is 16 amino acids. With 4 bases clipped from V and 0 bases from J, the junction kept 6 bases outside the gene matches. CDR3: CATSEGSGSHQETQYF. CDR3 in DNA: TGTGCCACCAGTGAAGGCAGCGGGAGTCACCAAGAGACCCAGTACTTC.

This clonotype occurred a few times. The chain has TRBV6-2 or TRBV6-3 and TRBJ2-5; possibly TRBD2 for D (6 bases). The CDR3 totals 11 residues. Trimming pared 7 bases from V and 4 bases from J, leaving 7 bases between. CDR1 and CDR2 from the germline V gene are MNHEY and SVGEGT. CDR3 bases: TGTGCCAGCAACGGGGGAGAGACCCAGTACTTC. Its translation: CASNGGETQYF.

This clonotype was observed at least ten times. The V and J genes are TRBV20-1 and TRBJ2-7; 8 bases fit TRBD1. Germline V gene sequence: CDR1 DFQATT, CDR2 SNEGSKA (reference sequence). J was trimmed by 0 bases and V by 5 bases; bases with no gene match: 15. The CDR3 runs to 17 residues. CDR3 in amino acids: CSAPVAGGYSASYEQYF. The CDR3 nucleotides are TGCAGTGCTCCTGTGGCAGGGGGCTACTCGGCCTCCTACGAGCAGTACTTC.

This clonotype appeared many times. The J gene is TRBJ1-6, the V gene TRBV19; D is unclear. Trimming removed 9 bases at V and 6 bases at J, with 3 bases between. The CDR3 contains 10 residues. CDR1 is LNHDA, CDR2 SQIVND, per germline (reference sequence). In DNA form, the CDR3 reads TGTGCCAGGGGTAATTCACCCCTCCACTTT. Translating gives CARGNSPLHF.

This clonotype came up a few times. This chain uses TRBV15 with TRBJ2-1, with 7 bases that match TRBD2. The germline V gene encodes CDR1 LNHNV and CDR2 YYDKDF (reference sequence). The V segment lost 0 bases and the J segment 7 bases; nucleotides outside the gene matches: 3. This CDR3 comprises 14 residues. This CDR3 is CATSRDSGYNEQFF. As DNA, the CDR3 is TGTGCCACCAGCAGAGATAGCGGGTATAATGAGCAGTTCTTC.

There are a few counts of this clonotype. This sequence joins TRBV19 and TRBJ2-5, with a tentative D call TRBD1 (6 bases). Per germline, CDR1 LNHDA and CDR2 SQIVND (reference sequence). The CDR3 spans 15 residues. Between the trimmed V and J ends, which lost 0 bases and 2 bases, there was a span of 10 bases. The CDR3 nucleotides read TGTGCCAGTAGTATAGATAGGGGGAGTCAAGAGACCCAGTACTTC. Amino acid sequence: CASSIDRGSQETQYF.

The rearrangement links TRBV11-2 to TRBJ2-1; D is ambiguous. CDR1 and CDR2 (germline): SGHAT, FQNNGV. This CDR3 contains 15 residues. The ends were cut back, 5 bases at V and 6 bases at J, with 17 bases in the middle. The CDR3 DNA sequence: TGTGCCAGCAGCCTCCGGGTCTTGTACGGCAATGAGCAGTTCTTC. This gives the protein CASSLRVLYGNEQFF.

The chain is built from TRBV9 and TRBJ2-5; 10 nucleotides line up with TRBD2. The trim removed 3 bases at V and 0 bases at J, leaving 5 bases unmatched. CDR3 length: 16 amino acids. Germline values: CDR1 SGDLS, CDR2 YYNGEE. CDR3 bases: TGTGCCAGCAGCGGGTTTAGCGGGAGGAACCAAGAGACCCAGTACTTC. This codes for CASSGFSGRNQETQYF.

The rearrangement joins TRBV6-2 or TRBV6-3 to TRBJ2-5; 8 bases agree with TRBD2. Germline CDR1 is MNHEY and CDR2 is SVGEGT. J gave up 1 base and V 8 bases, and 6 bases lay outside the gene matches. This CDR3 comprises 14 residues. CDR3 DNA sequence: TGTGCCAGCCGGACAGCGGGGGCCCAAGAGACCCAGTACTTC. Its translation is CASRTAGAQETQYF.

This clonotype has ten or more counts. The chain employs TRBV7-3 and TRBJ2-7, with D tentatively TRBD1 or TRBD2 (5 bases each). The V gene lost 5 bases and the J gene lost 7 bases, with 18 bases spanning the gap. Germline loops: CDR1 SGHTA, CDR2 FQGTGA. This CDR3 contains 14 residues. The CDR3, as DNA: TGTGCCAGCAGCCCAGGGACCGTCCACCGGGAGCAGTACTTC. Its translation: CASSPGTVHREQYF.

V gene TRBV5-6 combines with J gene TRBJ1-2; 9 bases map to TRBD1. V lost 4 bases and J lost 7; bases outside the gene matches: 11. The germline gives CDR1 SGHDT, CDR2 YYEEEE. The CDR3 is 15 amino acids. The CDR3 coding sequence is TGTGCCAGCAGCATCTCCGGGACAGGGTTAGGTGGCTACACCTTC. This gives the protein CASSISGTGLGGYTF.

This clonotype has a count of ten or more. This rearrangement joins TRBV28 to TRBJ2-1; 9 positions agree with TRBD2. Germline V CDR1 and CDR2: MDHEN, SYDVKM. After removal of 5 bases from V and 4 bases from J, the junction contained 12 bases not matched to a gene. CDR3 length equals 17 residues. As DNA, the CDR3 is TGTGCCAGCAGTGTAATCCTTAGCGGGAGACAATACAATGAGCAGTTCTTC. It is translated as CASSVILSGRQYNEQFF.

The table lists this clonotype with many counts. The chain uses TRBV7-9 and TRBJ2-2; the D is unclear. V lost 10 bases to trimming and J lost 4 bases, with 7 bases between them. This CDR3 is 11 amino acids long. The V gene's germline CDR1 is SEHNR and CDR2 FQNEAQ (reference sequence). The CDR3 region is CATTPTGELFF. CDR3 DNA sequence: TGTGCCACCACCCCCACCGGGGAGCTGTTTTTT.